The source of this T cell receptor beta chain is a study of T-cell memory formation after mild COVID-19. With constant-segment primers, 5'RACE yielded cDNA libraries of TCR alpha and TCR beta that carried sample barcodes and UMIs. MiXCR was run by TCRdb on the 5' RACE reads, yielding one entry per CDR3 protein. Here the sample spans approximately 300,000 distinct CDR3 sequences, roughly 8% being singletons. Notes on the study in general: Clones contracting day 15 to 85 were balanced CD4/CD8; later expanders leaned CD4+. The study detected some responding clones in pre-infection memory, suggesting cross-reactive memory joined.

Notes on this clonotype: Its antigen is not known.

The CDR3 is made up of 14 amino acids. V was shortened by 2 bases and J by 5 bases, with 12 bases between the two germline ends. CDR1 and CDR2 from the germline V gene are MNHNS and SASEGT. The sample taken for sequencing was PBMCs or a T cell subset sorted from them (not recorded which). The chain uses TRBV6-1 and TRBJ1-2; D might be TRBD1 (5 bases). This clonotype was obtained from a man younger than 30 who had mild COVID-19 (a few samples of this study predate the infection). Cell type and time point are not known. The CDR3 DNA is TGTGCCAGCAGTGAATTGGGGCTTGATTATGGCTACACCTTC. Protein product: CASSELGLDYGYTF.